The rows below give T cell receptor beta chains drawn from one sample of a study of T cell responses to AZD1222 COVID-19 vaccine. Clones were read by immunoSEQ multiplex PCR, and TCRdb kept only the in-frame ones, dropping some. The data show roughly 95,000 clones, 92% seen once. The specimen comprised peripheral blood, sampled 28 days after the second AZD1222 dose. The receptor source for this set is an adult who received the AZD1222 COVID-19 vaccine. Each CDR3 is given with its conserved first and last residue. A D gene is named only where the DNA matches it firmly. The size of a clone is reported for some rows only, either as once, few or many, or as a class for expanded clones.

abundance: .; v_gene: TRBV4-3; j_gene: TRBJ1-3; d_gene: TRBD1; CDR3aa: CASSQNRGTGAGNTIYF; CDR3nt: TGCGCCAGCAGCCAAAATCGGGGGACAGGGGCTGGAAACACCATATATTTT
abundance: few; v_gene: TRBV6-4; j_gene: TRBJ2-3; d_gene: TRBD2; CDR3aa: CASSDSSGGADTQYF; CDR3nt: TGTGCCAGCAGTGACTCTAGCGGGGGGGCAGATACGCAGTATTTT
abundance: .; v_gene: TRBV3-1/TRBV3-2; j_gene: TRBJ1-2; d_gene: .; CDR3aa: CASSLQRDYGYTF; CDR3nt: TGTGCCAGCAGTCTGCAGAGGGACTATGGCTACACCTTC
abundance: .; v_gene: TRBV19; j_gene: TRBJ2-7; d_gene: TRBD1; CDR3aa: CASSDGQGYEQYF; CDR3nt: TGTGCCAGTAGTGACGGACAGGGGTACGAGCAGTACTTC
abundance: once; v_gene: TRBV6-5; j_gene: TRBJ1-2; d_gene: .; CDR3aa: CASPGTAYGYTF; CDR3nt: TGTGCCAGCCCCGGGACGGCCTATGGCTACACCTTC
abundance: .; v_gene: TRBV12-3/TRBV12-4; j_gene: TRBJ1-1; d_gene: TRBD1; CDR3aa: CASRSGTAEAFF; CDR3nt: TGTGCCAGCAGGTCCGGGACAGCTGAAGCTTTCTTT
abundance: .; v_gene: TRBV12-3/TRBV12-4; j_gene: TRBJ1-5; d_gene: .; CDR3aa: CASSFHGYQPQHF; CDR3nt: TGTGCCAGCAGTTTCCACGGGTATCAGCCCCAGCATTTT
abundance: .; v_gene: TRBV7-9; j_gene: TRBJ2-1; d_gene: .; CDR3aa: CASSLSGSRGGYNEQFF; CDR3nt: TGTGCCAGCAGCCTCTCTGGCAGCAGAGGGGGCTACAATGAGCAGTTCTTC
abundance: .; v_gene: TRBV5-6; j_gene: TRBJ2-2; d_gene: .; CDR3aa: CASSLGLNTGELFF; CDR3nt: TGTGCCAGCAGCTTGGGACTTAACACCGGGGAGCTGTTTTTT
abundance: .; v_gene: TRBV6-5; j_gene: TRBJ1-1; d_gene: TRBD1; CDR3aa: CASSYLQGEAFF; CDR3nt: TGTGCCAGCAGTTATCTACAGGGGGAAGCTTTCTTT
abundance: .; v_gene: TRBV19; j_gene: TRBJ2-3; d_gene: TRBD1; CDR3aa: CARHGQVGRRFEPTLSDTQYF; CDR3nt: TGTGCCAGGCACGGACAGGTAGGGCGTAGGTTCGAGCCCACGTTATCAGATACGCAGTATTTT
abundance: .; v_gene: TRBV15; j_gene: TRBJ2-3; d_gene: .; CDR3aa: CATSRDSGDTQYF; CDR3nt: TGTGCCACCAGCAGAGATTCGGGGGATACGCAGTATTTT
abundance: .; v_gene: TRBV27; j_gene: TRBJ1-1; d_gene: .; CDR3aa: CASSLTPGLSTEAFF; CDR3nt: TGTGCCAGCAGTCTAACCCCTGGGCTCTCCACTGAAGCTTTCTTT
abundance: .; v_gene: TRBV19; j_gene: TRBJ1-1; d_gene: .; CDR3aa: CASAGTGGTEAFF; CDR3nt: TGTGCCAGCGCCGGGACTGGGGGAACTGAAGCTTTCTTT
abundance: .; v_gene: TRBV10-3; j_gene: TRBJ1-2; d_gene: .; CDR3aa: CAISESGLYGYTF; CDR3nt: TGTGCCATCAGTGAGTCAGGCCTTTATGGCTACACCTTC
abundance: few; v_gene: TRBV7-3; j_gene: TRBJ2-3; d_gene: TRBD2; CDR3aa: CASSLTASLAGPLDTQYF; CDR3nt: TGTGCCAGCAGCTTAACAGCCTCACTAGCGGGGCCGCTAGATACGCAGTATTTT
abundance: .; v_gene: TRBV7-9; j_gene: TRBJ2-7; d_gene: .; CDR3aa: CASSPQRTINPLYEQYF; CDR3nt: TGTGCCAGCAGCCCCCAGAGGACTATTAACCCCCTCTACGAGCAGTACTTC
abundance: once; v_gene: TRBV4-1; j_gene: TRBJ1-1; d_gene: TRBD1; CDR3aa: CASSQGQGRTEAFF; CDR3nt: TGCGCCAGCAGCCAAGGACAGGGACGCACTGAAGCTTTCTTT
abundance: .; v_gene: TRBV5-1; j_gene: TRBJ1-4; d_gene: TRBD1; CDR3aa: CASRNTGGAGEKLFF; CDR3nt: TGCGCCAGCAGAAATACAGGGGGCGCGGGGGAAAAACTGTTTTTT
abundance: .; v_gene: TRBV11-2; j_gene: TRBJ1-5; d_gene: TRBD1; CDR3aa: CASSPDRAQPQHF; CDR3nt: TGTGCCAGCAGCCCCGACAGGGCTCAGCCCCAGCATTTT
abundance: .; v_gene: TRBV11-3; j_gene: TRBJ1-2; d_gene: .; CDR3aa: CASSPRSWDGYTF; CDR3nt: TGTGCCAGCAGCCCGCGGTCTTGGGATGGCTACACCTTC
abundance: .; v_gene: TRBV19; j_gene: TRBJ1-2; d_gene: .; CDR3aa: CASNPLGAYGYTF; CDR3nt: TGTGCCAGTAACCCCTTGGGGGCTTATGGCTACACCTTC
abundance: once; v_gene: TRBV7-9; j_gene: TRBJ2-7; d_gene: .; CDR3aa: CASSFSVSYEQYF; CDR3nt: TGTGCCAGCAGCTTCAGTGTCTCCTACGAGCAGTACTTC
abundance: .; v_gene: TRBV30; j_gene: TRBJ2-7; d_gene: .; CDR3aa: CAWSRSSTGRNEQYF; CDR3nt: TGTGCCTGGAGTAGATCCTCCACAGGGCGTAACGAGCAGTACTTC
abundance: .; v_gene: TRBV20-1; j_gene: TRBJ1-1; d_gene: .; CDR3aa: CSASSTVDTEAFF; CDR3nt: TGCAGTGCTAGTTCTACGGTTGACACTGAAGCTTTCTTT
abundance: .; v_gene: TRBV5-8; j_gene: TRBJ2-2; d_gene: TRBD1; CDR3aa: CASSLGDSTGELFF; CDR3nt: TGTGCCAGCAGCTTGGGGGACAGCACCGGGGAGCTGTTTTTT
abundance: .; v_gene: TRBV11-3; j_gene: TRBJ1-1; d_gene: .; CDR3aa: CASSLEGQNTEAFF; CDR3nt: TGTGCCAGCAGCTTAGAAGGGCAGAACACTGAAGCTTTCTTT
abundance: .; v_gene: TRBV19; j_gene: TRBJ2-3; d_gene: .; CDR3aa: CASSPEGDTDTQYF; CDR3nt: TGTGCCAGTAGTCCCGAGGGAGACACAGATACGCAGTATTTT
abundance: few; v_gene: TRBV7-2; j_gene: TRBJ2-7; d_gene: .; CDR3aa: CASRPTGSYEQYF; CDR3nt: TGTGCCAGCAGGCCCACGGGGTCCTACGAGCAGTACTTC
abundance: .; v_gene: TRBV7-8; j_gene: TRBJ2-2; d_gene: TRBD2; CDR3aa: CASSFPGLAGGLTGELFF; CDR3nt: TGTGCCAGCAGCTTCCCTGGGCTAGCGGGGGGGCTCACCGGGGAGCTGTTTTTT
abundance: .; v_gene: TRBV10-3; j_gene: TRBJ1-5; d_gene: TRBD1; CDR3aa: CATPGQGDQPQHF; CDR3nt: TGTGCCACGCCGGGACAGGGCGATCAGCCCCAGCATTTT
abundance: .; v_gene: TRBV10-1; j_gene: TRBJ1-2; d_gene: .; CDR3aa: CASSEDGSKNWTNYGYTF; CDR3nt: TGCGCCAGCAGTGAGGACGGGAGTAAAAATTGGACTAACTATGGCTACACCTTC
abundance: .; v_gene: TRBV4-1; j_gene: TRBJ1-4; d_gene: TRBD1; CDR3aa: CASTAQGAATNEKLFF; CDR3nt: TGCGCCAGCACCGCACAGGGGGCAGCAACTAATGAAAAACTGTTTTTT
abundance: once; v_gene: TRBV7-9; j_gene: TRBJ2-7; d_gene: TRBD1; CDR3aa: CASSPRQGSSYEQYF; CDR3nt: TGTGCCAGCAGCCCCCGACAGGGAAGCTCCTACGAGCAGTACTTC
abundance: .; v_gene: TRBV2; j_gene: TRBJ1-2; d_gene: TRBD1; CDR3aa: CASREQGTRNYGYTF; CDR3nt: TGTGCCAGCAGAGAACAGGGGACCCGTAACTATGGCTACACCTTC
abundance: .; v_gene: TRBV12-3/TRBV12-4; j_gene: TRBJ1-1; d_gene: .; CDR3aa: CASSFGSYTEAFF; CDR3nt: TGTGCCAGCAGTTTTGGGTCGTACACTGAAGCTTTCTTT
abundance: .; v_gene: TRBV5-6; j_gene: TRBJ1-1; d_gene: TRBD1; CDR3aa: CASSLDRGGKAFF; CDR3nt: TGTGCCAGCAGCTTGGACAGGGGGGGCAAAGCTTTCTTT
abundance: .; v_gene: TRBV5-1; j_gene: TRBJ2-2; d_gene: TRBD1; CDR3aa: CASSWSPPGQSNTGELFF; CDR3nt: TGCGCCAGCAGCTGGTCCCCGCCGGGACAGTCGAACACCGGGGAGCTGTTTTTT
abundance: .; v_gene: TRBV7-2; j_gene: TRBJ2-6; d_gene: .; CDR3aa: CASSLARFAGTSTSGANVLTF; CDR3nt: TGTGCCAGCAGCTTAGCGAGGTTCGCAGGAACCTCAACCTCTGGGGCCAACGTCCTGACTTTC
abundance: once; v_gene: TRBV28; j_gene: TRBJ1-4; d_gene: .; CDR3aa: CASSPPGTLEKLFF; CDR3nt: TGTGCCAGCAGTCCGCCCGGGACATTAGAAAAACTGTTTTTT
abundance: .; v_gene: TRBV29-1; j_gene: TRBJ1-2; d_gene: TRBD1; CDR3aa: CSVRGQGASNYGYTF; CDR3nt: TGCAGCGTTCGCGGACAGGGGGCATCTAACTATGGCTACACCTTC